A single sample gave rise to the 31 T cell receptor beta chains below, sequenced in a study of cytomegalovirus exposure and HLA in healthy donors. PCR employed 60 Vbeta and 13 Jbeta primers. The table came from immunoSEQ multiplex PCR; TCRdb's copy has only in-frame clones and leaves some out. Of 150,000 to 250,000 clones detected, about four fifths appear once; the ten largest clones hold approximately 1.5%. The sample was PBMCs. Every receptor here comes from a girl between 10 and 17 years old in good health and CMV-seropositive.

The rearrangement joins TRBV11-2 to TRBJ1-4; 8 bases map to TRBD1. This CDR3 has 14 residues. Germline V CDR1 and CDR2: SGHAT, FQNNGV. V shed 7 bases and J 8 bases; nucleotides not matched to a gene: 9. The DNA for the CDR3 is TGTGCCAGCACCCTGGTCCAGGGGGCGGAAAAACTGTTTTTT. Amino acids: CASTLVQGAEKLFF.

This clone was counted a single time. This sequence joins TRBV30 and TRBJ2-7; 10 positions match TRBD1. V was clipped by 0 bases and J by 6 bases; unmatched bases: 14. The CDR3 has 17 residues. Germline CDR1 and CDR2: GTSNPN and SVGIG (reference sequence). The chain's CDR3 is CAWSVLLGGQGSLEQYF. The CDR3, as DNA: TGTGCCTGGAGTGTACTTTTGGGGGGACAGGGGTCCCTCGAGCAGTACTTC.

The chain joins TRBV9 to TRBJ2-1, with 11 nucleotides matching TRBD2. Losses at the gene ends were 6 bases for V and 10 bases for J; bases not matched to a gene: 3. Germline CDR1 SGDLS, CDR2 YYNGEE. CDR3 length: 12 amino acids. CDR3 DNA sequence: TGTGCCAGCAAATCTAGCGGGGGGGAGCAGTTCTTC. Its protein is CASKSSGGEQFF.

The chain has TRBV5-8 and TRBJ2-5; D is possibly TRBD1 (5 bases). V was cut by 0 bases and J by 1 base, with 16 bases left in between. The CDR3 covers 17 residues. CDR1 SGHTS and CDR2 YDEGEE come from the germline V gene. CDR3 in DNA: TGTGCCAGCAGCTTGGTCAGGGCTGATCGACTCCAAGAGACCCAGTACTTC. Protein: CASSLVRADRLQETQYF.

This chain uses TRBV11-2 with TRBJ2-3; TRBD2 is a possible D gene (6 bases). The CDR3 contains 14 residues. Looked up from germline, CDR1 is SGHAT and CDR2 is FQNNGV. Trimming took 5 bases from V and 2 from J, leaving 11 bases between them. The CDR3 spells CASSPGDLTDTQYF. CDR3 nucleotides: TGTGCCAGCAGCCCGGGGGACCTCACAGATACGCAGTATTTT. Together with reference TRBV11-2 and TRBJ2-3, the CDR3 gives the full variable domain: EAGVAQSPRYKIIEKRQSVAFWCNPISGHATLYWYQQILGQGPKLLIQFQNNGVVDDSQLPKDRFSAERLKGVDSTLKIQPAKLEDSAVYLCASSPGDLTDTQYFGPGTRLTVL.

A few counts support this clone. V and J are TRBV5-5 and TRBJ1-5; D call uncertain. Trimming shortened V by 0 bases and J by 9 bases, and 4 bases separated the two germline ends. The CDR3 length is 11 residues. Germline CDR1 reads SGHKS; CDR2 reads YYEKEE (reference sequence). In DNA, the CDR3 is TGTGCCAGCAGCTTGGAGCGGCCCCAGCATTTT. It specifies CASSLERPQHF.

This chain links TRBV11-3 with TRBJ1-3; D is perhaps TRBD1 (6 bases). V dropped 5 bases and J dropped 5 bases, with 7 bases sitting between them. The CDR3 spans 12 residues. The germline gives CDR1 SGHNT, CDR2 YENEEA. CDR3 amino acids: CASSRDRNTIYF. CDR3 coding DNA: TGTGCCAGCAGCCGGGACAGAAACACCATATATTTT.

The rearrangement links TRBV4-1 to TRBJ1-6; TRBD1 aligns across 7 bases. The V gene end was trimmed by 1 base and the J gene end by 7 bases; junction bases not matched to a gene: 10. This CDR3 has 17 residues. Germline V lookup: CDR1 MGHRA, CDR2 YSYEKL. The CDR3, as DNA: TGCGCCAGCAGCCAAGCAATACCCGGGACAGAAAATTCACCCCTCCACTTT. This encodes CASSQAIPGTENSPLHF.

The chain recombines TRBV19 with TRBJ2-1, with D possibly TRBD1 on 6 matching bases. The V end was cut by 4 bases, the J end by 1 base, with 14 bases between. Germline V gene lookup returns CDR1 LNHDA and CDR2 SQIVND (reference sequence). The CDR3 length is 16 residues. The CDR3 DNA is TGTGCCAGTAGTACCCTTCTGGGGGCATCCTACAATGAGCAGTTCTTC. Translation gives CASSTLLGASYNEQFF.

The chain is built from TRBV19 and TRBJ2-7; 9 bases map to TRBD1. Trimming cost V 7 bases and J 4 bases; bases outside gene matches: 8. Germline V lookup: CDR1 LNHDA, CDR2 SQIVND (reference sequence). This CDR3 comprises 14 residues. The CDR3 loop reads CASKPGQGAYEQYF. The CDR3 coding sequence is TGTGCCAGTAAACCGGGACAGGGTGCGTACGAGCAGTACTTC.

The chain is built from TRBV19 and TRBJ1-3; D possibly corresponds to TRBD1 (5 bases). CDR1 LNHDA and CDR2 SQIVND come from the germline V gene (reference sequence). The CDR3 runs to 15 residues. Trimming took 7 bases from V and 3 from J, leaving 16 bases between them. For the CDR3, the DNA is TGTGCCAGTATAAAGGGCGGGGGAGTTGGAAACACCATATATTTT. It specifies CASIKGGGVGNTIYF. Based on the CDR3 plus reference TRBV19 and TRBJ1-3, the full variable domain is DGGITQSPKYLFRKEGQNVTLSCEQNLNHDAMYWYRQDPGQGLRLIYYSQIVNDFQKGDIAEGYSVSREKKESFPLTVTSAQKNPTAFYLCASIKGGGVGNTIYFGEGSWLTVV.

The V and J genes are TRBV4-3 and TRBJ1-1; D call uncertain. Trimming removed 1 base at V and 4 bases at J, with 13 bases between. The CDR3 consists of 15 residues. Germline CDR1 reads LGHNA; CDR2 reads YSLEER. The CDR3 spells CASSQAGARPTEAFF. CDR3 sequence (DNA): TGCGCCAGCAGCCAAGCGGGAGCCAGACCCACTGAAGCTTTCTTT.

The chain joins TRBV27 to TRBJ2-1, with TRBD2 matching 12 bases. Germline trimming cut 1 base from V and 5 bases from J; bases unmatched to any gene: 6. Germline V CDR1 and CDR2: MNHEY, SMNVEV (reference sequence). CDR3 size: 17 residues. CDR3 residues: CASSLYGTSGRHNEQFF. The CDR3 DNA is TGTGCCAGCAGTTTATATGGGACTAGCGGGCGTCACAATGAGCAGTTCTTC.

This clone was seen only a few times. This chain links TRBV7-2 with TRBJ1-5; tentatively, D is TRBD1 (6 bases). The germline V gene has CDR1 SGHTA and CDR2 FQGNSA. V was shortened by 5 bases and J by 4 bases, with 21 bases between the two germline ends. The length of the CDR3 is 17 residues. CDR3 region: CASSQRGGGAGNQPQHF. CDR3 bases: TGTGCCAGCAGCCAGCGAGGGGGGGGAGCAGGGAATCAGCCCCAGCATTTT.

V usage is TRBV7-2 and J usage is TRBJ1-5, with a weak D call TRBD1 (5 bases). CDR3 length: 15 residues. Germline V lookup: CDR1 SGHTA, CDR2 FQGNSA. V was clipped by 5 bases and J by 1 base, with 12 bases between them. CDR3 nucleotides: TGTGCCAGCAGCGGGCAGGGTTTAAGCAATCAGCCCCAGCATTTT. Translating gives CASSGQGLSNQPQHF.

V gene TRBV6-1 combines with J gene TRBJ2-2; TRBD2 aligns across 9 bases. The CDR3 loop spans 17 amino acids. The germline CDR1 and CDR2 sequences are MNHNS and SASEGT. With V trimmed by 4 bases and J by 6 bases, 12 bases remained unmatched. CDR3 in amino acids: CASSVGAASGVAGELFF. The CDR3 coding sequence is TGTGCCAGCAGTGTGGGGGCGGCTAGCGGGGTGGCCGGGGAGCTGTTTTTT.

The V and J genes are TRBV9 and TRBJ2-2; TRBD1 matches 7 bases. Germline V gene data show CDR1 as SGDLS and CDR2 as YYNGEE. The CDR3 length is 18 residues. Trimming at V came to 3 bases and at J to 0 bases, leaving 11 bases not matched to a gene. CDR3 amino acids: CASSAFGTEISNTGELFF. Here the CDR3 DNA reads TGTGCCAGCAGCGCCTTCGGGACAGAAATTTCGAACACCGGGGAGCTGTTTTTT.

The chain combines TRBV6-5 with TRBJ2-1; TRBD2 matches 8 bases. Germline CDR1 is MNHEY and CDR2 is SVGAGI. V shed 10 bases and J 10 bases; nucleotides not matched to a gene: 12. The CDR3 is made up of 13 amino acids. This CDR3 reads CATSRGGPEEQFF. The CDR3 coding sequence is TGTGCCACCTCTCGGGGGGGGCCCGAAGAGCAGTTCTTC.

This sequence joins TRBV5-6 and TRBJ2-3, with 14 bases aligning to TRBD2. The CDR3 sequence is 15 residues long. Looked up from germline, CDR1 is SGHDT and CDR2 is YYEEEE. V shed 10 bases, J shed 4 bases, and the junction held 8 bases outside the gene matches. The CDR3 region is CAVTRTSGGSDTQYF. CDR3 bases: TGTGCCGTAACGCGGACTAGCGGGGGGTCAGATACGCAGTATTTT.

This chain links TRBV9 with TRBJ2-5; 10 positions match TRBD2. The CDR3 consists of 17 residues. The V gene's germline CDR1 is SGDLS and CDR2 YYNGEE. V shed 4 bases and J 1 base; nucleotides not matched to a gene: 10. CDR3 protein: CASSPGSSGGLQETQYF. CDR3 sequence (DNA): TGTGCCAGCAGCCCAGGTAGTAGCGGGGGGCTCCAAGAGACCCAGTACTTC.

J is TRBJ2-1 and V is TRBV7-2; possible D gene TRBD1, 5 bases. This CDR3 is built from 14 residues. Trimming cost V 5 bases and J 3 bases, with 11 bases left between them. In germline, CDR1 is SGHTA, CDR2 FQGNSA. DNA of the CDR3: TGTGCCAGCAGCCCCCAAGGGGACTACAATGAGCAGTTCTTC. Its translation: CASSPQGDYNEQFF.

V usage is TRBV27 and J usage is TRBJ2-5; TRBD2 matches at 7 bases. Germline CDR1 is MNHEY and CDR2 is SMNVEV (reference sequence). The CDR3 is 14 residues long. Losses at the gene ends were 3 bases for V and 4 bases for J; bases not matched to a gene: 5. This CDR3 is CASSFGGKVETQYF. The CDR3 coding sequence is TGTGCCAGCAGTTTCGGGGGGAAGGTAGAGACCCAGTACTTC.

The rearrangement joins TRBV9 to TRBJ2-3; 9 bases are a match to TRBD2. V lost 4 bases to trimming and J lost 0 bases; unmatched junction nucleotides: 12. The germline gives CDR1 SGDLS, CDR2 YYNGEE. This CDR3 is built from 18 residues. CDR3 loop: CASSSGWAGGPSTDTQYF. In DNA form, the CDR3 reads TGTGCCAGCAGCTCGGGGTGGGCGGGGGGGCCGAGCACAGATACGCAGTATTTT.

This clone appeared once. The chain recombines TRBV4-2 with TRBJ2-1, with no clear D. The germline V gene encodes CDR1 LGHNA and CDR2 YNFKEQ. The CDR3 has 16 amino acids. Trimming took off 1 base at V and 6 bases at J, with 16 bases between the two ends. The CDR3 here is CASSQVSRRFSNEQFF. The DNA for the CDR3 is TGTGCCAGCAGCCAAGTTTCTCGGAGATTTTCCAATGAGCAGTTCTTC.

The V call is TRBV2, the J call TRBJ2-3; TRBD1 is a possible D gene (5 bases). CDR3 length: 13 amino acids. Germline CDR1 SNHLY, CDR2 FYNNEI. The germline V and J ends were trimmed by 8 bases and 1 base, with 10 bases remaining between them. CDR3 DNA: TGTGCCAGCCGCCAGGGCGGCACAGATACGCAGTATTTT. Its translation: CASRQGGTDTQYF.

This chain uses TRBV6-6 with TRBJ2-4; TRBD1 matches 7 bases. This CDR3 is 12 amino acids long. Unmatched junction bases numbered 4, after V lost 5 bases and J lost 9 bases. Germline assignment: CDR1 MNHNY and CDR2 SVGAGI (reference sequence). CDR3 coding DNA: TGTGCCAGCAGTACAGGGGCGATCATTCAGTACTTC. Translating it yields CASSTGAIIQYF.

This clone was observed a single time. The J gene is TRBJ1-4, the V gene TRBV6-1; D remains unclear. The CDR3 length is 11 residues. The V gene lost 7 bases and the J gene lost 8 bases, with 8 bases spanning the gap. Looked up from germline, CDR1 is MNHNS and CDR2 is SASEGT. The CDR3 DNA reads TGTGCCAGCATGACTTGGGAAAAACTGTTTTTT. As protein: CASMTWEKLFF.

A single count supports this clone. This sequence joins TRBV9 and TRBJ2-3, with 8 nucleotides matching TRBD1. Germline CDR1 SGDLS, CDR2 YYNGEE. J lost 5 bases, V lost 4 bases, and 9 bases had no gene match. CDR3 size: 15 residues. Written as DNA, the CDR3 is TGTGCCAGCAGCACCCCGACAGGGGTTCAAGATACGCAGTATTTT. This sequence encodes CASSTPTGVQDTQYF. Full variable domain (remainder filled in from reference TRBV9 and TRBJ2-3): DSGVTQTPKHLITATGQRVTLRCSPRSGDLSVYWYQQSLDQGLQFLIQYYNGEERAKGNILERFSAQQFPDLHSELNLSSLELGDSALYFCASSTPTGVQDTQYFGPGTRLTVL.

This clone was picked up one time. This rearrangement joins TRBV12-5 to TRBJ2-1; D gene uncertain. This CDR3 spans 12 amino acids. CDR1 and CDR2 (germline): LGHNT, FRNRAP. Trimming pared 5 bases from V and 6 bases from J, leaving 8 bases between. The CDR3 nucleotides read TGTGCTAGTGGTCCCCGGAGCAATGAGCAGTTCTTC. It specifies CASGPRSNEQFF.

The chain recombines TRBV4-3 with TRBJ2-5, with 10 bases identical to TRBD2. With V trimmed by 1 base and J by 5 bases, 22 bases remained unmatched. This CDR3 region has 21 residues. The germline gives CDR1 LGHNA, CDR2 YSLEER. Here the CDR3 reads CASSQGPPGQRGGHRVETQYF. CDR3 coding DNA: TGCGCCAGCAGCCAAGGGCCGCCAGGGCAGCGGGGGGGTCACAGGGTGGAGACCCAGTACTTC.

This chain connects TRBV2 to TRBJ2-7, with D tentatively TRBD1 (5 bases). This CDR3 is built from 13 residues. The V gene lost 4 bases and the J gene lost 0 bases, with 7 bases spanning the gap. CDR1 and CDR2 from the germline V gene are SNHLY and FYNNEI. In DNA, the CDR3 is TGTGCCAGCAGTGTTGACAGCTCCTACGAGCAGTACTTC. It codes for CASSVDSSYEQYF.